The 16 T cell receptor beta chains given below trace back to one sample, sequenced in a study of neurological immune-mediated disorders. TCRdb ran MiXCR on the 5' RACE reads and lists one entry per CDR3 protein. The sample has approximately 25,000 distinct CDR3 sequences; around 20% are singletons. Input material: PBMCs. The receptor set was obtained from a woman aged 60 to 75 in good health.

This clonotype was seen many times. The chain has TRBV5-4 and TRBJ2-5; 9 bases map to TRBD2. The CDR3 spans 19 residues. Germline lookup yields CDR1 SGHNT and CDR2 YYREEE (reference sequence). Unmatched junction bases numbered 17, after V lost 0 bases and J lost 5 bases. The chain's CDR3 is CASSLAGGSGAGGFETQYF. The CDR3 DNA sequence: TGTGCCAGCAGCTTGGCCGGCGGCTCGGGAGCGGGAGGATTTGAGACCCAGTACTTC. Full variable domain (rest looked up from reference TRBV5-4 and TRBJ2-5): ETGVTQSPTHLIKTRGQQVTLRCSSQSGHNTVSWYQQALGQGPQFIFQYYREEENGRGNFPPRFSGLQFPNYSSELNVNALELDDSALYLCASSLAGGSGAGGFETQYFGPGTRLLVL.

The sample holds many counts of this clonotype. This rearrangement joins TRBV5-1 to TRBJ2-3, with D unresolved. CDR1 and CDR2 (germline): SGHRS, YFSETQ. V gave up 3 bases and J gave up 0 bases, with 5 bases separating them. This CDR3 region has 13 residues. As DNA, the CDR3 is TGCGCCAGCAGCTCGGGTAGCACAGATACGCAGTATTTT. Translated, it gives CASSSGSTDTQYF.

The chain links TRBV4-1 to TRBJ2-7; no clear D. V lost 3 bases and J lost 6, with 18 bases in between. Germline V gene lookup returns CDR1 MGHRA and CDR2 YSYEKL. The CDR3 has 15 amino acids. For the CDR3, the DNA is TGCGCCAGCAGCCATGCCCTTCCGGGCCCGGGCGAGCAGTACTTC. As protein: CASSHALPGPGEQYF.

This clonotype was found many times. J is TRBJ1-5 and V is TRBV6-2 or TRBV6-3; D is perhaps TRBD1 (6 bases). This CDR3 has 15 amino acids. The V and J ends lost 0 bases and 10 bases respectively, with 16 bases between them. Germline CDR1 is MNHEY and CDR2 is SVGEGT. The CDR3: CASSYSAGEGRPQHF. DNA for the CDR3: TGTGCCAGCAGTTACTCCGCAGGGGAGGGCCGTCCCCAGCATTTT.

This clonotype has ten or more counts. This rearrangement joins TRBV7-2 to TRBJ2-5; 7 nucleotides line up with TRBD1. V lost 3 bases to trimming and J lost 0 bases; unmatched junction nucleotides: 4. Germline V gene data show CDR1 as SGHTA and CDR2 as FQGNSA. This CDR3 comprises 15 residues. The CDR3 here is CASSFGTVYQETQYF. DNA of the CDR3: TGTGCCAGCAGCTTCGGGACAGTATACCAAGAGACCCAGTACTTC.

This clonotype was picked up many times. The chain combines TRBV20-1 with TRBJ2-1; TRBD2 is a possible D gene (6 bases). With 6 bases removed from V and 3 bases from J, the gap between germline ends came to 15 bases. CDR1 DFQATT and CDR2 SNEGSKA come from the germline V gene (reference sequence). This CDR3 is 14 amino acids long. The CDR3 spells CSALAATHYNEQFF. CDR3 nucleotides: TGCAGTGCCTTAGCGGCCACGCACTACAATGAGCAGTTCTTC.

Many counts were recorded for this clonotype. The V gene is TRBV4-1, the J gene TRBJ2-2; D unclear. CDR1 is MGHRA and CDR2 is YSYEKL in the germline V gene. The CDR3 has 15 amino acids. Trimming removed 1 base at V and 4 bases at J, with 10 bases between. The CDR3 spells CASSQGNKGTGELFF. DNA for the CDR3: TGCGCCAGCAGCCAAGGCAACAAGGGCACCGGGGAGCTGTTTTTT.

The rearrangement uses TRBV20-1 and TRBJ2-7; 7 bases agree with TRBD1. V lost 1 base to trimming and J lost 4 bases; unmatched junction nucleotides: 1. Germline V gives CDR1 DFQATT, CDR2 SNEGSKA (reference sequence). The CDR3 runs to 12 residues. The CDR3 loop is CSARAQGYEQYF. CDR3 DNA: TGCAGTGCTAGAGCACAGGGGTACGAGCAGTACTTC.

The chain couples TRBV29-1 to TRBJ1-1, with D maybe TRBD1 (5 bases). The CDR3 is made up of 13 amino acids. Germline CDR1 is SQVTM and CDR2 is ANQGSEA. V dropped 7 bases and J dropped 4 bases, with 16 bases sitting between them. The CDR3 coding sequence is TGCAGCGCCTGGGAGGGGTGGGGCACTGAAGCTTTCTTT. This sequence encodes CSAWEGWGTEAFF.

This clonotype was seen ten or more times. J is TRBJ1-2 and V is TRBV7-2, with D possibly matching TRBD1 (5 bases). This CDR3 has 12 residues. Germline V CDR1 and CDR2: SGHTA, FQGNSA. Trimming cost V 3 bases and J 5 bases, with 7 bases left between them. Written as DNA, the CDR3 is TGTGCCAGCAGCTTGCAGGGTTATGGCTACACCTTC. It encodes CASSLQGYGYTF. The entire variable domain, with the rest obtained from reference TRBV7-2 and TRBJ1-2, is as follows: GAGVSQSPSNKVTEKGKDVELRCDPISGHTALYWYRQSLGQGLEFLIYFQGNSAPDKSGLPSDRFSAERTGGSVSTLTIQRTQQEDSAVYLCASSLQGYGYTFGSGTRLTVV.

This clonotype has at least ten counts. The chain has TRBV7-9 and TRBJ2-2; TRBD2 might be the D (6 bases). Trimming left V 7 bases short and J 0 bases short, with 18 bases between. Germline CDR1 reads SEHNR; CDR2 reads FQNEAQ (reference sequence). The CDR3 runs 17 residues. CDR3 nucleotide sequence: TGTGCCAGCATCCCGCTGGGGGGACCCGCGAACACCGGGGAGCTGTTTTTT. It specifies CASIPLGGPANTGELFF.

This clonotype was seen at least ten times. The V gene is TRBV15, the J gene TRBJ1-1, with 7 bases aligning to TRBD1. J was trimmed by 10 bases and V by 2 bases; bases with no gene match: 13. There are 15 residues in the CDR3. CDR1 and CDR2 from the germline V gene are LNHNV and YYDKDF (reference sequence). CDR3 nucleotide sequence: TGTGCCACCAGCAGACATGGGACAGACTGGAGGTCAGCTTTCTTT. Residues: CATSRHGTDWRSAFF.

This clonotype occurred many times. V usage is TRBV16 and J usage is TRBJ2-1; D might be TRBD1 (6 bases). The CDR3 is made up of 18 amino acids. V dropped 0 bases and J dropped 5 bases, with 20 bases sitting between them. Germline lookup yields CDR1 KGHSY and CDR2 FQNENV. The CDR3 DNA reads TGTGCCAGCAGCCAATCACTCTTACAGGGAAGGAGAAACAATGAGCAGTTCTTC. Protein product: CASSQSLLQGRRNNEQFF. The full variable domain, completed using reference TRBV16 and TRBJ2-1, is GEEVAQTPKHLVRGEGQKAKLYCAPIKGHSYVFWYQQVLKNEFKFLISFQNENVFDETGMPKERFSAKCLPNSPCSLEIQATKLEDSAVYFCASSQSLLQGRRNNEQFFGPGTRLTVL.

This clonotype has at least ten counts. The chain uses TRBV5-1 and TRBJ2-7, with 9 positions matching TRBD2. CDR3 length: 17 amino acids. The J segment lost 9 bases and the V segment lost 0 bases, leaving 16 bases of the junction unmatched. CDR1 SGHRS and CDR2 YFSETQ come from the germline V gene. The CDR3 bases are TGCGCCAGCAGCTTGGGAGCTAGCGGGAAGGGGGTTTCGCGGCAGTACTTC. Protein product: CASSLGASGKGVSRQYF.

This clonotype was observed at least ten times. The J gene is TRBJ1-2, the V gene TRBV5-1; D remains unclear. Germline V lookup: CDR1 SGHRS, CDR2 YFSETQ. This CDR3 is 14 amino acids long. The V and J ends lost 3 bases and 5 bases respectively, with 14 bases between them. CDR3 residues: CASSYGSSWYGYTF. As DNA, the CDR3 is TGCGCCAGCAGCTATGGTAGTTCGTGGTATGGCTACACCTTC. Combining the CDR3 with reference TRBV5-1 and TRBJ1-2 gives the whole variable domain KAGVTQTPRYLIKTRGQQVTLSCSPISGHRSVSWYQQTPGQGLQFLFEYFSETQRNKGNFPGRFSGRQFSNSRSEMNVSTLELGDSALYLCASSYGSSWYGYTFGSGTRLTVV.

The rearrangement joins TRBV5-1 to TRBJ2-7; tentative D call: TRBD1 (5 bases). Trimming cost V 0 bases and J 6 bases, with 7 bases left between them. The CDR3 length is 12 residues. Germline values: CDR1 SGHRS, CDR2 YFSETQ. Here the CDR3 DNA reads TGCGCCAGCAGCTTGGTAGGGGTCGAGCAGTACTTC. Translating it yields CASSLVGVEQYF.